The rows below give T cell receptor beta chains drawn from one sample of a study of control samples from healthy donors and cancer patients. Here immunoSEQ multiplex PCR was the method, and the copy in TCRdb shows in-frame clones only, minus some. The sample lists about 160,000 clones, approximately 94% occurring once. The material sequenced was PBMCs. The receptors shown here come from a man aged 55 to 70 with colorectal cancer. The CDR3 runs from the conserved cysteine through the conserved F or W. D genes are given only for firm matches. Clone size is given for some rows only: seen once, a few or many times, or a class if the clone is expanded.

abundance,j_gene,d_gene,v_gene,CDR3nt,CDR3aa
NA,TRBJ1-5,TRBD1,TRBV5-8,TGTGCCAGCAGCTTAGGGACAGGGGGTATTCAGCCCCAGCATTTT,CASSLGTGGIQPQHF
NA,TRBJ2-7,TRBD1,TRBV27,TGTGCCAGCAGTTTAGGGACAGGGATGATGGAGCAGTACTTC,CASSLGTGMMEQYF
NA,TRBJ2-2,NA,TRBV3-1/TRBV3-2,TGTGCCAGCAGCCAGAGGCCCCGGTTAGGTACGAACACCGGGGAGCTGTTTTTT,CASSQRPRLGTNTGELFF
once,TRBJ2-2,NA,TRBV5-1,TGCGCCAGCAGCTTGGCCCGCGGAGCCCAGGCCGGGGAGCTGTTTTTT,CASSLARGAQAGELFF
NA,TRBJ2-5,TRBD2,TRBV29-1,TGCAGCGTTGGGTCGATAGCGGGGGGGCCGGGGGAGACCCAGTACTTC,CSVGSIAGGPGETQYF
NA,TRBJ1-2,NA,TRBV6-5,TGTGCCAGCAGTTTCGGTCACGGGACACTTTATGGCTACACCTTC,CASSFGHGTLYGYTF
NA,TRBJ1-2,TRBD1,TRBV6-1,TGTGCCAGCAGTGATCAACAGGGGTGGAGTGGCTACACCTTC,CASSDQQGWSGYTF
NA,TRBJ2-2,NA,TRBV5-1,TGCGCCAGCAGCTTGGCCCGACAAGTCACCGGGGAGCTGTTTTTT,CASSLARQVTGELFF
NA,TRBJ2-7,NA,TRBV9,TGTGCCAGCAACAAAGGACAGTGGGCTGGGGACGAGCAGTACTTC,CASNKGQWAGDEQYF
NA,TRBJ2-5,NA,TRBV18,TGTGCCAGCTCACCACCTGTCAGGGAGACCCAGTACTTC,CASSPPVRETQYF
NA,TRBJ2-7,NA,TRBV27,TGTGCCAGCAGTTCCCGGGGTGGGAACGAGCAGTACTTC,CASSSRGGNEQYF
NA,TRBJ1-1,NA,TRBV12-3/TRBV12-4,TGTGCCAGCACCGCCGGGGCGGTTGGGAGGGCTTTCTTT,CASTAGAVGRAFF
NA,TRBJ2-1,NA,TRBV10-3,TGTGCCATCAGTGACGGCGGAGGGGCGCAGTTCTTC,CAISDGGGAQFF
NA,TRBJ2-5,NA,TRBV5-4,TGTGCCAGCAGCTCCCTTTTGACAGGCCCCCAAGAGACCCAGTACTTC,CASSSLLTGPQETQYF
NA,TRBJ1-2,NA,TRBV7-8,TGTGCCAGCAGCTCACGCGCCGGGACGCCTAACTATGGCTACACCTTC,CASSSRAGTPNYGYTF
NA,TRBJ1-6,NA,TRBV5-6,TGTGCCAGCAGCCTAGGACGGTATAATTCACCCCTCCACTTT,CASSLGRYNSPLHF
NA,TRBJ2-1,TRBD1,TRBV19,TGTGCCAGTAGTATCAGGGGGAACAATGAGCAGTTCTTC,CASSIRGNNEQFF
once,TRBJ1-2,TRBD1,TRBV5-3,TGTGCCAGAAGCTCGAGGACAGGGAATAGCTATGGCTACACCTTC,CARSSRTGNSYGYTF
NA,TRBJ1-1,NA,TRBV18,TGTGCCAGCTCACCGGCCGGGAACACTGAAGCTTTCTTT,CASSPAGNTEAFF
NA,TRBJ2-1,TRBD1,TRBV29-1,TGCAGCGCGGGACAGGGGACCAATGAGCAGTTCTTC,CSAGQGTNEQFF
NA,TRBJ1-6,TRBD1,TRBV10-3,TGTGCCTCGAGGGGGGGACAGGGCGACGGCTCCTATAATTCACCCCTCCACTTT,CASRGGQGDGSYNSPLHF
NA,TRBJ2-7,NA,TRBV11-3,TGTGCCAGCAGCCCAAGAACGGGGGACTCCTACGAGCAGTACTTC,CASSPRTGDSYEQYF
NA,TRBJ1-2,TRBD1,TRBV5-1,TGCGCCAGCAGCGCGACAGGGGATTATGGCTACACCTTC,CASSATGDYGYTF
NA,TRBJ2-2,NA,TRBV5-1,TGCGCCAGCAGCATCCGGACTGGCACCGGGGAGCTGTTTTTT,CASSIRTGTGELFF
NA,TRBJ2-7,NA,TRBV2,TGTGCCAGCAGTGAATATCCCTACGAGCAGTACTTC,CASSEYPYEQYF
NA,TRBJ1-1,NA,TRBV3-1/TRBV3-2,TGTGCCAGCAGCGGAGTTAGGGGCGGGAACACTGAAGCTTTCTTT,CASSGVRGGNTEAFF
NA,TRBJ1-2,NA,TRBV24-1,TGTGCCACCAGTGACTTTGGGGGGGTAGGCTACACCTTC,CATSDFGGVGYTF
NA,TRBJ2-3,NA,TRBV11-2,TGTGCCAGCACCCCGTCCAGGGGGGGCACAGATACGCAGTATTTT,CASTPSRGGTDTQYF
NA,TRBJ1-4,NA,TRBV7-9,TGTGCCAGCAGCTTAGACTGGGGGCAGGGTAATGAAAAACTGTTTTTT,CASSLDWGQGNEKLFF
NA,TRBJ1-2,NA,TRBV5-6,TGTGCCAGCAGCCCCGGGAGTTCTGGCTACACCTTC,CASSPGSSGYTF
NA,TRBJ2-5,NA,TRBV6-1,TGTGCCAGCAGTGACCAGGGGTCTGGGACCCAGTACTTC,CASSDQGSGTQYF
NA,TRBJ2-7,NA,TRBV30,TGTGCCTGGAGTGTAGGGGGGGACGAGCAGTACTTC,CAWSVGGDEQYF
NA,TRBJ2-2,NA,TRBV6-4,TGTGCCAGCAGCCAAATGGGGGCGCCCGGGGAGCTGTTTTTT,CASSQMGAPGELFF
NA,TRBJ2-7,NA,TRBV5-1,TGCGCCAGCAAGATCGTGACAGGATCCTACGAGCAGTACTTC,CASKIVTGSYEQYF
NA,TRBJ1-1,NA,TRBV6-4,TGTGCCAGCAGCCAGACAGGTAACACTGAAGCTTTCTTT,CASSQTGNTEAFF
NA,TRBJ1-2,NA,TRBV28,TGTGCCAGCAGCGATTTAAAAGGGTCCCCTAACTATGGCTACACCTTC,CASSDLKGSPNYGYTF
NA,TRBJ2-1,TRBD2,TRBV13,TGTGCCAGCAGCATGAGACTAGCGGGGGGAATTGTAGAGCAGTTCTTC,CASSMRLAGGIVEQFF
NA,TRBJ1-6,NA,TRBV7-6,TGTGCCAGCAGCCAGACGGACACCCCAGGTTCACCCCTCCACTTT,CASSQTDTPGSPLHF
NA,TRBJ1-1,TRBD1,TRBV29-1,TGCAGCGTGGGGACAGGGCTTAAAAACACTGAAGCTTTCTTT,CSVGTGLKNTEAFF
NA,TRBJ1-2,NA,TRBV2,TGTGCCAGCAGCGGGGGACGCCCGCCCCATGGCTACACCTTC,CASSGGRPPHGYTF
NA,TRBJ1-4,NA,TRBV30,TGTGCCTGGAGTCGGTGGGGGCCTAATGAAAAACTGTTTTTT,CAWSRWGPNEKLFF
NA,TRBJ2-3,NA,TRBV6-5,TGTGCCAGCAGTTACGTTGGTACAGATACGCAGTATTTT,CASSYVGTDTQYF
few,TRBJ2-7,NA,TRBV3-1/TRBV3-2,TGTGCCAGCAGCCTCAAGGGGACGAGCGAGCAGTACTTC,CASSLKGTSEQYF
NA,TRBJ1-5,NA,TRBV6-5,TGTGCCAGCAGTTTCGGGCCGATGCCATACCAGCCCCAGCATTTT,CASSFGPMPYQPQHF
NA,TRBJ2-5,NA,TRBV3-1/TRBV3-2,TGTGCCAGCAGCCAAGATACGCCCTCCCAGTACTTC,CASSQDTPSQYF
NA,TRBJ1-4,NA,TRBV6-5,TGTGCCAGCAGTTACACAGGGTTCACTAATGAAAAACTGTTTTTT,CASSYTGFTNEKLFF
NA,TRBJ2-5,TRBD2,TRBV4-1,TGCGCCAGCAGCCAAGATAGAGAACTAGCGGGGGCAAATAAAGAGACCCAGTACTTC,CASSQDRELAGANKETQYF
NA,TRBJ2-5,NA,TRBV6-2/TRBV6-3,TGTGCCAGCAGTTTGGGGTTTGGGGGGCCTAAAGAGACCCAGTACTTC,CASSLGFGGPKETQYF
NA,TRBJ2-3,NA,TRBV11-2,TGTGCCAGCAGCTTAGTTGGGACCGCTCGCACAGATACGCAGTATTTT,CASSLVGTARTDTQYF
NA,TRBJ1-6,NA,TRBV4-1,TGCGCCAGCAGCCAAGAAACGGCCCTAGGGCAGGCCTTAAATTCACCCCTCCACTTT,CASSQETALGQALNSPLHF
once,TRBJ1-2,TRBD1,TRBV5-1,TGCGCCAGCAGCTTGGATCGGTCCAATTTTGACAGGGGGCGGACTGGCTACACCTTC,CASSLDRSNFDRGRTGYTF
NA,TRBJ1-4,NA,TRBV6-2/TRBV6-3,TGTGCCAGCAGTTCGGCAGGGGAGAATGAAAAACTGTTTTTT,CASSSAGENEKLFF
NA,TRBJ1-2,NA,TRBV21-1,TGTGCCAGCAGCTCCAGAGGCCTTGATGTTGGGGGCTACACCTTC,CASSSRGLDVGGYTF
NA,TRBJ1-2,NA,TRBV20-1,TGCAGTGCCAGCAAGGGTGACGGCTACACCTTC,CSASKGDGYTF